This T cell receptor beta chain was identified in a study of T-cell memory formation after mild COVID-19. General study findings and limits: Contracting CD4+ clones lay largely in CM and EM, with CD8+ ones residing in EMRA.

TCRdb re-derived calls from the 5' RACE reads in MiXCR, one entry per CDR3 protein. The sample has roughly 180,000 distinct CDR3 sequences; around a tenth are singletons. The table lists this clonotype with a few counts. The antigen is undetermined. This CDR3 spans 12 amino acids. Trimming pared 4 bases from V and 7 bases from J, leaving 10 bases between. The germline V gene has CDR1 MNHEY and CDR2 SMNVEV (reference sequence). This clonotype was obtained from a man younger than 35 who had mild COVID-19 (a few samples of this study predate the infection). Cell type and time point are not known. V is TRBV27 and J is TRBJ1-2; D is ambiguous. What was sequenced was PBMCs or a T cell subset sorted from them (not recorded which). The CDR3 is CASSSPSGGYTF. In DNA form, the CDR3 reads TGTGCCAGCAGTTCTCCGTCAGGTGGCTACACCTTC.